This TCR beta chain is drawn from a study of CD8 T cells in ankylosing spondylitis. The authors made TCR beta libraries by quantitative 5'-RACE with molecular barcodes. TCRdb reprocessed the 5' RACE reads via MiXCR and lists one record per CDR3 protein. This sample has around 390,000 distinct CDR3 sequences; under 25% occur once, and the top ten carry about 17%. This clonotype was picked up a small number of times. Its specificity is not known. Whole-study results and caveats: Before this, some motif variants had been reported in reactive arthritis synovial fluid and blood. A TCR beta motif made of fewer than ten highly homologous variants seemed typical of ankylosing spondylitis blood.

This CDR3 comprises 11 residues. CDR1 is DFQATT and CDR2 is SNEGSKA in the germline V gene (reference sequence). The V and J ends lost 3 bases and 4 bases respectively, with 6 bases between them. The specimen sequenced was blood, either unsorted or a sorted T cell fraction (not recorded which). The chain combines TRBV20-1 with TRBJ1-2; D remains unclear. This receptor was taken from a male donor with ankylosing spondylitis. The CDR3 DNA follows: TGCAGTGCTAGTGCTGCCTATGGCTACACCTTC. Its translation is CSASAAYGYTF.